This entry describes one T cell receptor (beta chain). Its specific antigen is unknown. Base qualities are not at hand, and no much larger clone is one base apart. This sample was sequenced with an Illumina HiSeq 2500. Quantitative 5'-RACE with molecular barcodes was the method used to prepare the TCR beta libraries. The authors' analysis ran thus. Disease-linked TCR variants were identified with a new computational method built on a probabilistic model of VDJ rearrangement. The raw public reads went through TCRdb reprocessing: fastp at Q25, MiXCR clone calling, in-frame beta chains kept. Records with the same CDR3 protein are collapsed into one entry carrying the most frequent genes and DNA. Clone size and V and J calls follow TCRdb, not the original study. In all, the sample holds over 200,000 distinct CDR3 sequences, and roughly a tenth of those were seen once. The ten top clones hold 21% of the sample.

The entry originates in a study of CD8 T cells in ankylosing spondylitis (dated by TCRdb to about 2017). For context, the study as a whole: To find TCR variants linked to disease, the study profiled T cell receptor beta repertoires in ankylosing spondylitis patients and healthy donors. Peripheral blood samples were taken, and synovial fluid was additionally collected from ankylosing spondylitis patients. The whole study cohort included 85 to 120 healthy donors and about two dozen ankylosing spondylitis patients. Results the study describes overall, beyond this receptor: Significant enrichment of the disease-linked clones was reported in matched synovial fluid samples from ankylosing spondylitis patients. Some motif variants had previously been reported in the synovial fluid and blood of reactive arthritis patients, which suggests shared mechanisms of disease initiation. Blood from ankylosing spondylitis patients appeared to be characterized by a TCR beta motif made up of several highly homologous amino acid variants. A CD8+ phenotype was shown by the disease-linked clones, which were found at relatively low frequencies in peripheral blood.

The source material was blood, either unsorted or a sorted T cell fraction (not recorded which). The sequence came from a male donor with ankylosing spondylitis or in good health (not recorded which).

For the CDR3, the sequence is CASSPALTQYF. The nucleotide sequence reads as follows: TGTGCCAGCAGCCCTGCGTTGACGCAGTATTTT. The chain links TRBV11-2 with TRBJ2-3; the D gene is not confidently resolved. CDR1 and CDR2 are drawn from the germline V gene: SGHAT, FQNNGV. Counted from cysteine to phenylalanine, this CDR3 has 11 amino acids. Only the CDR3 DNA stays, 33 bases, in frame from base 1. V loses 5 bases, J loses 9 bases, and the germline ends lie 9 bases apart.